The 16 T cell receptor beta chains below all came from one sample that was sequenced in a study of Ad26.COV2.S vaccination and SARS-CoV-2 variants (dated by TCRdb to about 2021). What this sample's treatment or condition label stands for: 19 received Ad26.COV2.S at low or high dose, single or two shots; about 5 received placebo; per-sample allocation not given. For vaccine and placebo recipients, repertoires were sequenced using samples collected on day 63 after the first injection. The library came from the immunoSEQ multiplex PCR assay. Sourced from immuneACCESS, this table was stored by TCRdb with only in-frame sequences that have V and J called. A share of the clones is absent; for the studies checked, an unresolved V gene accounts for under half, and the remainder has no known explanation. This sample lists hundreds of thousands of clones; about nine tenths were detected once. The ten most abundant clones make up around 3.6% of the sample.

The specimen comprised peripheral blood, sampled in a trial of Ad26.COV2.S vaccine versus placebo. These receptors originate from a person between 18 and 65 years old who received the Ad26.COV2.S COVID-19 vaccine or a placebo.

CDR3 residues: CASANRNSYNEQFF. CDR3 nucleotides: TGTGCCAGCGCAAATAGAAACTCCTACAATGAGCAGTTCTTC. J is TRBJ2-1 and V is TRBV6-5, with unresolved D. CDR1 is MNHEY and CDR2 is SVGAGI in the germline V gene. V gave up 8 bases and J gave up 0 bases, with 11 bases separating them. The CDR3 sequence is 14 residues long.

V gene TRBV4-1 combines with J gene TRBJ1-1; tentative D call: TRBD1 (6 bases). This CDR3 comprises 16 residues. Trimming left V 3 bases short and J 0 bases short, with 14 bases between. Germline V CDR1 and CDR2: MGHRA, YSYEKL. In DNA form, the CDR3 reads TGCGCCAGCAGCCAGTACCTTGGGGACATGAACACTGAAGCTTTCTTT. Its protein product is CASSQYLGDMNTEAFF.

This chain connects TRBV4-3 to TRBJ2-2; possible D gene TRBD2, 8 bases. This CDR3 has 17 residues. Trimming pared 6 bases from V and 6 bases from J, leaving 23 bases between. Looked up from germline, CDR1 is LGHNA and CDR2 is YSLEER. DNA of the CDR3: TGCGCCAGCAGGCAATCCCCCGGGAGGGGGCAACCCGGGGAGCTGTTTTTT. Its protein is CASRQSPGRGQPGELFF.

The chain joins TRBV12-3 or TRBV12-4 to TRBJ2-1, with 9 bases matching TRBD1. There are 12 residues in the CDR3. The CDR3 DNA reads as TGTGCGGCGACGACAGGGGGCAATGAGCAGTTCTTC. This sequence encodes CAATTGGNEQFF.

The chain carries TRBV15 and TRBJ2-1, with D hard to call. This CDR3 is built from 16 residues. The germline V gene encodes CDR1 LNHNV and CDR2 YYDKDF (reference sequence). Trimming pared 0 bases from V and 1 base from J, leaving 10 bases between. CDR3 nucleotide sequence: TGTGCCACCAGCAGAGATCTGGGTGGATCCTACAATGAGCAGTTCTTC. Encoded protein: CATSRDLGGSYNEQFF. The variable domain in full, with the rest retrieved from reference TRBV15 and TRBJ2-1, is DAMVIQNPRYQVTQFGKPVTLSCSQTLNHNVMYWYQQKSSQAPKLLFHYYDKDFNNEADTPDNFQSRRPNTSFCFLDIRSPGLGDTAMYLCATSRDLGGSYNEQFFGPGTRLTVL.

The V and J genes are TRBV28 and TRBJ1-5; tentatively, D is TRBD1 (5 bases). Trimming shortened V by 10 bases and J by 9 bases, and 19 bases separated the two germline ends. Germline loops: CDR1 MDHEN, CDR2 SYDVKM. The length of the CDR3 is 13 residues. The CDR3 is CATLGTEGMPQHF. In DNA form, the CDR3 reads TGTGCCACCCTCGGGACCGAGGGTATGCCCCAGCATTTT.

The V gene is TRBV7-9, the J gene TRBJ2-1; 10 nucleotides align to TRBD2. With V trimmed by 5 bases and J by 8 bases, 3 bases remained unmatched. Germline-derived CDR1 and CDR2 are SEHNR and FQNEAQ (reference sequence). The CDR3 extends over 13 amino acids. CDR3 nucleotide sequence: TGTGCCAGCAGCCGAGGGACTAGCGATGAGCAGTTCTTC. Its translation: CASSRGTSDEQFF.

This chain uses TRBV15 with TRBJ2-7; a possible D gene is TRBD1 (6 bases). Trimming took 1 base from V and 5 from J, leaving 12 bases between them. CDR1 is LNHNV and CDR2 is YYDKDF in the germline V gene (reference sequence). The CDR3 is made up of 14 amino acids. This CDR3 is CATSRARPGDEQYF. The CDR3 DNA reads TGTGCCACCAGCAGAGCCAGACCAGGGGACGAGCAGTACTTC.

This sequence joins TRBV4-2 and TRBJ2-7; D is ambiguous. This CDR3 comprises 12 residues. Germline V gene sequence: CDR1 LGHNA, CDR2 YNFKEQ. The ends were cut back, 4 bases at V and 0 bases at J, with 4 bases in the middle. In DNA form, the CDR3 reads TGTGCCAGCAGCCCTAGCTCCTACGAGCAGTACTTC. This translates into CASSPSSYEQYF.

This clone came up once. The chain links TRBV6-5 to TRBJ1-1; D is ambiguous. Trimming pared 6 bases from V and 5 bases from J, leaving 13 bases between. The germline gives CDR1 MNHEY, CDR2 SVGAGI. The CDR3 extends over 13 amino acids. The CDR3 protein is CASSPPQGTEAFF. Written as DNA, the CDR3 is TGTGCCAGCAGCCCACCCCAAGGAACTGAAGCTTTCTTT.

V usage is TRBV14 and J usage is TRBJ2-7; 7 bases agree with TRBD1. Germline V gene data show CDR1 as SGHDN and CDR2 as FVKESK. The CDR3 has 14 amino acids. V was pared by 1 base and J by 2 bases, with 2 bases of the junction left unmatched. CDR3 loop: CASSQGQGPYEQYF. Written as DNA, the CDR3 is TGTGCCAGCAGCCAAGGACAGGGTCCCTACGAGCAGTACTTC.

This clone was seen repeatedly, ten times or more. This rearrangement joins TRBV29-1 to TRBJ1-1; D remains unclear. The CDR3 consists of 12 residues. V was pared by 7 bases and J by 1 base, with 10 bases between. CDR1 SQVTM and CDR2 ANQGSEA come from the germline V gene. The CDR3 nucleotides read TGCAGCGCCCAGCCGTCGAACACTGAAGCTTTCTTT. Amino acid sequence: CSAQPSNTEAFF. Full variable domain (remainder filled in from reference TRBV29-1 and TRBJ1-1): SAVISQKPSRDICQRGTSLTIQCQVDSQVTMMFWYRQQPGQSLTLIATANQGSEATYESGFVIDKFPISRPNLTFSTLTVSNMSPEDSSIYLCSAQPSNTEAFFGQGTRLTVV.

This clone was seen only once. V and J are TRBV27 and TRBJ1-4, with D unresolved. V shed 1 base and J shed 0 bases, with 15 bases lying between them. The CDR3 totals 18 residues. Germline V lookup: CDR1 MNHEY, CDR2 SMNVEV (reference sequence). The CDR3, as DNA: TGTGCCAGCAGTTTATACTCCCTCGAGGCTGCAACTAATGAAAAACTGTTTTTT. Protein sequence: CASSLYSLEAATNEKLFF.

This CDR3 is CASSLPLQGLNTEAFF. The CDR3 nucleotides are TGTGCCAGCAGCTTACCCCTACAGGGCCTGAACACTGAAGCTTTCTTT. The V call is TRBV11-2, the J call TRBJ1-1, with D perhaps matching TRBD1 (6 bases). This CDR3 spans 16 amino acids. Looked up from germline, CDR1 is SGHAT and CDR2 is FQNNGV. V was clipped by 2 bases and J by 0 bases, with 13 bases between them.

This clone came up a few times. This chain joins TRBV19 and TRBJ2-2; a possible D gene is TRBD1 (6 bases). The CDR3 has 12 residues. V was cut by 5 bases and J by 13 bases, with 14 bases left in between. Germline V gives CDR1 LNHDA, CDR2 SQIVND (reference sequence). CDR3 amino acids: CASSPQTGGLFF. The DNA for the CDR3 is TGTGCCAGTAGTCCCCAGACAGGAGGGCTGTTTTTT. The full variable domain, its missing parts supplied by reference TRBV19 and TRBJ2-2, is DGGITQSPKYLFRKEGQNVTLSCEQNLNHDAMYWYRQDPGQGLRLIYYSQIVNDFQKGDIAEGYSVSREKKESFPLTVTSAQKNPTAFYLCASSPQTGGLFFGEGSRLTVL.

The chain joins TRBV2 to TRBJ1-6; the match to TRBD1 covers 9 bases. This CDR3 comprises 14 residues. Germline CDR1 reads SNHLY; CDR2 reads FYNNEI. The ends lost 6 bases at V and 9 bases at J; junction bases unmatched: 6. The CDR3 region has the DNA TGTGCCAGCAGCCCGGGACAGGGTACTTCACCCCTCCACTTT. This sequence encodes CASSPGQGTSPLHF.